This TCR beta chain was identified in a study of blood T cell repertoires in COVID-19. At the level of the study: There were acute and convalescent COVID-19 samples, and they came from the United States, Italy and Spain. The analysed material was cDNA or gDNA that came from T cells, B-cell-depleted T cells, or PBMCs.

Authors' methods: Amplification with reference gene primers provided the estimates of nucleated cell counts. Assay used: immunoSEQ multiplex PCR; TCRdb lists only in-frame clones, some missing. V, J and clone size are those of that table, while D and trimming were read from the DNA. This sample has about 89,000 clones, with approximately 84% found just once. Trimming took 2 bases from V and 6 from J, leaving 11 bases between them. This CDR3 comprises 13 residues. Looked up from germline, CDR1 is SGHNT and CDR2 is YYREEE (reference sequence). The sample taken for sequencing was peripheral blood. The J gene is TRBJ1-2, the V gene TRBV5-4; D unclear. This clonotype originated in a man between 65 and 79 years old with acute or convalescent COVID-19. CDR3 sequence reads: CASSFILLDGYTF. The CDR3 bases are TGTGCCAGCAGCTTTATTCTCCTCGATGGCTACACCTTC.